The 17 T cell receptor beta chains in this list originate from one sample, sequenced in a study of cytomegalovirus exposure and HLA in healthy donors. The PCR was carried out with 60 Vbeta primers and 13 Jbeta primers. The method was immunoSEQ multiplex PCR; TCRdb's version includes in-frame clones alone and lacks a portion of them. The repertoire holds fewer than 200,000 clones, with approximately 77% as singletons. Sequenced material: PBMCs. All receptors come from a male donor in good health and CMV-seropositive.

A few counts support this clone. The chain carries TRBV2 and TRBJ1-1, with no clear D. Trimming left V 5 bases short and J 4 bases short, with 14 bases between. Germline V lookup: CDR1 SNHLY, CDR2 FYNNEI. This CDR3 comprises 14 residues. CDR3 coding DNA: TGTGCCAGCAGTACAATACGAGCGGGCACTGAAGCTTTCTTT. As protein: CASSTIRAGTEAFF.

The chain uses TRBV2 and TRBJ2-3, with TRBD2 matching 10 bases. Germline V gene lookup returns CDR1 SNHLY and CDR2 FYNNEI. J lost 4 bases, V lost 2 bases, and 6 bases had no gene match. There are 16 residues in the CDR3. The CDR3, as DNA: TGTGCCAGCAGTGAAACCAGCGGGGGGGCGTCAGATACGCAGTATTTT. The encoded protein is CASSETSGGASDTQYF.

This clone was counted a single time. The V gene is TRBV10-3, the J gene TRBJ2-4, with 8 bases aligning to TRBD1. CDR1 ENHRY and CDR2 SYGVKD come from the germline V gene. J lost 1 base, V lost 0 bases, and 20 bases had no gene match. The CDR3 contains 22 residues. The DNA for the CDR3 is TGTGCCATCAGTGAGTCGTTGTTTGGTGGACAGGGTGTGTCTATTGCCAAAAACATTCAGTACTTC. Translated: CAISESLFGGQGVSIAKNIQYF.

The CDR3, as DNA: TGCGCCAGCAGCTCGAACACCCAGGGCCCCTACACCTTC. It translates to CASSSNTQGPYTF. The chain joins TRBV5-1 to TRBJ1-2, with D possibly matching TRBD1 (5 bases). V was pared by 3 bases and J by 10 bases, with 16 bases between. This CDR3 spans 13 amino acids. CDR1 SGHRS and CDR2 YFSETQ come from the germline V gene. The whole variable domain, remainder taken from reference TRBV5-1 and TRBJ1-2, is KAGVTQTPRYLIKTRGQQVTLSCSPISGHRSVSWYQQTPGQGLQFLFEYFSETQRNKGNFPGRFSGRQFSNSRSEMNVSTLELGDSALYLCASSSNTQGPYTFGSGTRLTVV.

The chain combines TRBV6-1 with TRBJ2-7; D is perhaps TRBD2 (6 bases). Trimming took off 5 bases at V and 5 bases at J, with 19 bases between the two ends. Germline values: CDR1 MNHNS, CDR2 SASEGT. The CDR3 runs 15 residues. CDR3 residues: CASSSSGGVGNEQYF. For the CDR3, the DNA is TGTGCCAGCAGTTCTTCTGGAGGGGTCGGGAACGAGCAGTACTTC.

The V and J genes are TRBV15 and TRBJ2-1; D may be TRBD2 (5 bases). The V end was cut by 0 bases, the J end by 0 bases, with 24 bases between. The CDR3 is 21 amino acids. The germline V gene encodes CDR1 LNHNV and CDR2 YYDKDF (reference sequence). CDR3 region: CATSRDSLWRADLPSYNEQFF. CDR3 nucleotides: TGTGCCACCAGCAGAGATTCCCTCTGGCGAGCGGACCTACCCTCCTACAATGAGCAGTTCTTC. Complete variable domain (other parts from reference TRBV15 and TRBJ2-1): DAMVIQNPRYQVTQFGKPVTLSCSQTLNHNVMYWYQQKSSQAPKLLFHYYDKDFNNEADTPDNFQSRRPNTSFCFLDIRSPGLGDTAMYLCATSRDSLWRADLPSYNEQFFGPGTRLTVL.

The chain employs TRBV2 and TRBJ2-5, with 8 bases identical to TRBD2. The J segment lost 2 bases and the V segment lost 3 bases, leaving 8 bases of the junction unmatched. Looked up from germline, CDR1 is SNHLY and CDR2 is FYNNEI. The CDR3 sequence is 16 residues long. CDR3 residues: CASSEPGRGAQETQYF. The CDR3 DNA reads TGTGCCAGCAGTGAGCCTGGGCGGGGGGCGCAAGAGACCCAGTACTTC. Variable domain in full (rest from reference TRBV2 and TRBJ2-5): EPEVTQTPSHQVTQMGQEVILRCVPISNHLYFYWYRQILGQKVEFLVSFYNNEISEKSEIFDDQFSVERPDGSNFTLKIRSTKLEDSAMYFCASSEPGRGAQETQYFGPGTRLLVL.

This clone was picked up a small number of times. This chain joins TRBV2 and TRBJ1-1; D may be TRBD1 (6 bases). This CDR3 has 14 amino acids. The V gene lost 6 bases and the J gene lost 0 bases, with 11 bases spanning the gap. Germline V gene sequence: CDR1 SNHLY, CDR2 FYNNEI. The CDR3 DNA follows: TGTGCCAGCAGACAGGGATCCATGAACACTGAAGCTTTCTTT. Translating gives CASRQGSMNTEAFF.

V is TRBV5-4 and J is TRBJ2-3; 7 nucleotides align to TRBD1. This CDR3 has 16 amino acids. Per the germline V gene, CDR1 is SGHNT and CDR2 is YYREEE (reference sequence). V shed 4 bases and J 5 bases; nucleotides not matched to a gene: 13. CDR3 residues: CASSPGGTSEKDTQYF. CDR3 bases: TGTGCCAGCAGCCCAGGGGGAACGTCCGAAAAAGATACGCAGTATTTT.

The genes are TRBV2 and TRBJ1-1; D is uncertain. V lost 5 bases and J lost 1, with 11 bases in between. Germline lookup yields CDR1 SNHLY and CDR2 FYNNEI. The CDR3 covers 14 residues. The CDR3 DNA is TGTGCCAGCAGTTACGGGAGAGGGAACACTGAAGCTTTCTTT. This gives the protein CASSYGRGNTEAFF.

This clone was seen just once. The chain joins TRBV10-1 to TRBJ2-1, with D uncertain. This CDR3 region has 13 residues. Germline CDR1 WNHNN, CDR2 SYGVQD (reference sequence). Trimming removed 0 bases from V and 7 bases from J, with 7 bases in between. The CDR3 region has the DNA TGCGCCAGCAGTGAGTCGTCACGGAATGAGCAGTTCTTC. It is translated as CASSESSRNEQFF.

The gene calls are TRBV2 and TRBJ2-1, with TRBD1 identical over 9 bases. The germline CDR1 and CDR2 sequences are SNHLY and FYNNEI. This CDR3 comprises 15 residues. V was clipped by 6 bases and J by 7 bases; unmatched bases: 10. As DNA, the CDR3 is TGTGCCAGCAGGGGGGGGACAGGGTCGTATAATGAGCAGTTCTTC. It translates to CASRGGTGSYNEQFF.

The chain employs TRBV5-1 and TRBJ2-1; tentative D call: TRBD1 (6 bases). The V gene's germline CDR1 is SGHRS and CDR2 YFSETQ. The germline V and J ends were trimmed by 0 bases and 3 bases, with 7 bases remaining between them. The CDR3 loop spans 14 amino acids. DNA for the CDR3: TGCGCCAGCAGCTTGGGACAGGACTACAATGAGCAGTTCTTC. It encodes CASSLGQDYNEQFF.

The CDR3 DNA reads TGCGCCAGCAGCCAAGAGCGGGGGGGCTTTTTGGCAGATACGCAGTATTTT. This codes for CASSQERGGFLADTQYF. The chain recombines TRBV4-3 with TRBJ2-3, with TRBD2 matching 9 bases. The germline gives CDR1 LGHNA, CDR2 YSLEER. The CDR3 runs 17 residues. The trim removed 0 bases at V and 4 bases at J, leaving 8 bases unmatched.

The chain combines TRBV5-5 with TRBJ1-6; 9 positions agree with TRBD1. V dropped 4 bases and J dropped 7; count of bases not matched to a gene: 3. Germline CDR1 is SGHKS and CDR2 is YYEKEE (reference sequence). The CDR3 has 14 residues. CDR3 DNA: TGTGCCAGCAGCCCGGGACAGGGCAATTCACCCCTCCACTTT. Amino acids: CASSPGQGNSPLHF.

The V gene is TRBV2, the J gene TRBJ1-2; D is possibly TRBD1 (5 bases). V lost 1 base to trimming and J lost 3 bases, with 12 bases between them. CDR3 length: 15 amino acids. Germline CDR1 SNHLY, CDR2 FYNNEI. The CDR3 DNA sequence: TGTGCCAGCAGTGAAGAACAGGCGGATTACTATGGCTACACCTTC. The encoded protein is CASSEEQADYYGYTF.

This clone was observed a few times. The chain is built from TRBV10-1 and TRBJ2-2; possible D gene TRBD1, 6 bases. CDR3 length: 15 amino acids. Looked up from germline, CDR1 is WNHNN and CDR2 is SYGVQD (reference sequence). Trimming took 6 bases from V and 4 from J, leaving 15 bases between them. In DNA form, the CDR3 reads TGCGCCAGCAGATCCAATACAGGGATCACCGGGGAGCTGTTTTTT. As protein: CASRSNTGITGELFF.